The 14 T cell receptor beta chains listed next were all sequenced from one sample in a study of blood T cells in healthy people across ages. A sample-barcoded 5' primer and a J-beta primer mix were used in a second PCR of roughly 7 to 12 cycles. One entry per CDR3 protein results from TCRdb running MiXCR on the 5' RACE reads. The sample shows approximately 880,000 distinct CDR3 sequences, around 49% of them seen only once. Sequencing was carried out using blood. The receptors stem from a man under 40 in good health.

There are a few counts of this clonotype. The chain is built from TRBV18 and TRBJ2-5, with D unresolved. From germline, CDR1 is KGHSH and CDR2 LQKENI. The CDR3 is made up of 14 amino acids. The V end was cut by 3 bases, the J end by 5 bases, with 13 bases between. Here the CDR3 reads CASSPDWRLETQYF. CDR3 DNA sequence: TGTGCCAGCTCACCGGATTGGCGACTGGAGACCCAGTACTTC.

There are a few counts of this clonotype. The chain couples TRBV6-5 to TRBJ2-5; perhaps D is TRBD1 or TRBD2 (6 bases each). The J call could be wrong; TRBJ2-7 is a better fit for the DNA end. CDR3 length equals 15 residues. Per germline, CDR1 MNHEY and CDR2 SVGAGI. The CDR3 bases are TGTGCCAGCACCGAGTCGGGGGCTAACCAATACGAGCAGTACTTC. Translating gives CASTESGANQYEQYF.

This clonotype turned up a few times. This chain uses TRBV2 with TRBJ2-3; no clear D gene. CDR3 length: 15 amino acids. V was shortened by 9 bases and J by 1 base, with 17 bases between the two germline ends. CDR1 is SNHLY, CDR2 FYNNEI, per germline. The CDR3 here is CARQGLSEGTDTQYF. Written as DNA, the CDR3 is TGTGCCAGACAAGGTCTGTCCGAAGGCACAGATACGCAGTATTTT.

The chain is built from TRBV7-8 and TRBJ2-3; 9 bases are a match to TRBD2. The V and J ends lost 1 base and 4 bases, in that order; junction bases with no gene match: 3. The CDR3 covers 15 residues. Per the germline V gene, CDR1 is SGHVS and CDR2 is FQNEAQ. CDR3 nucleotides: TGTGCCAGCAGCTTAGAAGCGGGAGGACCAGATACGCAGTATTTT. It encodes CASSLEAGGPDTQYF.

The chain has TRBV7-2 and TRBJ1-1; TRBD1 agrees at 8 bases. V trimming: 4 bases; J trimming: 4 bases; junction bases outside the gene matches: 5. The germline gives CDR1 SGHTA, CDR2 FQGNSA. This CDR3 comprises 14 residues. The CDR3 bases are TGTGCCAGCAGCTCGAGACAGGGGAGCACTGAAGCTTTCTTT. This gives the protein CASSSRQGSTEAFF. The entire variable domain, with the rest obtained from reference TRBV7-2 and TRBJ1-1, is as follows: GAGVSQSPSNKVTEKGKDVELRCDPISGHTALYWYRQSLGQGLEFLIYFQGNSAPDKSGLPSDRFSAERTGGSVSTLTIQRTQQEDSAVYLCASSSRQGSTEAFFGQGTRLTVV.

This clonotype was found a few times. V usage is TRBV13 and J usage is TRBJ2-7; D remains unclear. Between the trimmed V and J ends, which lost 1 base and 2 bases, there was a span of 12 bases. CDR1 and CDR2 from the germline V gene are PRHDT and FYEKMQ (reference sequence). This CDR3 contains 15 residues. The CDR3 sequence: CASSLELAVTYEQYF. DNA of the CDR3: TGTGCCAGCAGCTTAGAATTGGCCGTCACCTACGAGCAGTACTTC.

The count of this clonotype is one. The V gene is TRBV27, the J gene TRBJ2-1; 8 bases match TRBD1. Germline-derived CDR1 and CDR2 are MNHEY and SMNVEV (reference sequence). Trimming took 5 bases from V and 1 from J; bases not matched to a gene: 25. The CDR3 loop spans 22 amino acids. The CDR3 spells CASSQTALRTGPTGPSYNEQFF. CDR3 DNA sequence: TGTGCCAGCAGTCAGACGGCCCTCAGGACAGGGCCGACTGGCCCGTCCTACAATGAGCAGTTCTTC.

The rearrangement uses TRBV6-1 and TRBJ1-2, with a tentative D call TRBD1 (5 bases). Trimming took 10 bases from V and 8 from J, leaving 20 bases between them. Germline V gene lookup returns CDR1 MNHNS and CDR2 SASEGT. The CDR3 is 13 residues long. CDR3 sequence reads: CATGDRRNWGYTF. CDR3 nucleotide sequence: TGTGCCACCGGGGACCGGAGGAACTGGGGCTACACCTTC.

The chain couples TRBV12-3 or TRBV12-4 to TRBJ2-1; unclear D gene. V gave up 1 base and J gave up 5 bases, with 12 bases separating them. This CDR3 contains 15 residues. The CDR3 DNA follows: TGTGCCAGCAGTTTAGTGTCAGGTCACCACAATGAGCAGTTCTTC. This gives the protein CASSLVSGHHNEQFF.

The chain couples TRBV12-3 or TRBV12-4 to TRBJ2-6; TRBD1 agrees at 8 bases. The CDR3 runs to 16 residues. The V segment lost 3 bases and the J segment 5 bases; nucleotides outside the gene matches: 6. The CDR3 here is CASSFADRARANVLTF. The CDR3 nucleotides are TGTGCCAGCAGTTTTGCGGACAGGGCTAGGGCCAACGTCCTGACTTTC.

This clonotype appeared a few times. The chain combines TRBV9 with TRBJ2-7; D possibly corresponds to TRBD1 (6 bases). V dropped 0 bases and J dropped 0 bases, with 10 bases sitting between them. This CDR3 is 15 amino acids long. The germline V gene encodes CDR1 SGDLS and CDR2 YYNGEE. The CDR3 bases are TGTGCCAGCAGCGTAGTCGCGGACAGCTCCTACGAGCAGTACTTC. Protein product: CASSVVADSSYEQYF.

This clonotype was picked up a small number of times. J is TRBJ1-2 and V is TRBV6-2 or TRBV6-3; tentative D call: TRBD1 (5 bases). The CDR3 consists of 17 residues. The germline gives CDR1 MNHEY, CDR2 SVGEGT. Deletions cut 7 bases from V and 8 bases from J, with 29 bases between. DNA of the CDR3: TGTGCCAGCAACCCTGGAGAATCGCAAGGACAAGGCGACGGCTACACCTTC. It yields the protein CASNPGESQGQGDGYTF.

This clonotype was detected once. The gene calls are TRBV20-1 and TRBJ1-2, with D possibly matching TRBD1 (6 bases). The V gene lost 5 bases and the J gene lost 10 bases, with 14 bases spanning the gap. This CDR3 has 11 residues. Germline CDR1 reads DFQATT; CDR2 reads SNEGSKA (reference sequence). As DNA, the CDR3 is TGCAGTGCTGGAGGCGGGGGCGTCTACACCTTC. Its translation: CSAGGGGVYTF.

The V gene is TRBV2, the J gene TRBJ2-7; D is unresolved. Germline V gene lookup returns CDR1 SNHLY and CDR2 FYNNEI. The ends were cut back, 2 bases at V and 0 bases at J, with 8 bases in the middle. This CDR3 has 14 residues. The CDR3 coding sequence is TGTGCCAGCAGTGAACAACCCCCCTCCTACGAGCAGTACTTC. It yields the protein CASSEQPPSYEQYF.